A selection of T cell receptor beta chains follows, all from one sample in a study of Ad26.COV2.S vaccination and SARS-CoV-2 variants. Sequencing was performed with immunoSEQ multiplex PCR; in TCRdb, only in-frame clones are kept and a portion is missing. Of roughly 100,000 clones listed, around 82% are singletons. The material sequenced was peripheral blood, taken after recovery from COVID-19. Receptor source: a human donor who had recovered from COVID-19. Both conserved end residues are part of each CDR3. A D gene is named only where the DNA matches it firmly. Expanded clones are given a class, and other clones once, few, many or no size at all.

TRBJ1-2 | NA | TRBV6-5 | NA | TGTGCCAGCAGCAAGGACAGCTATGGCTACACCTTC | CASSKDSYGYTF
TRBJ2-3 | TRBD2 | TRBV11-2 | once | TGTGCCAGCAGCTTAAGAGCGGGGGGGTATACGCAGTATTTT | CASSLRAGGYTQYF
TRBJ2-1 | NA | TRBV7-3 | few | TGTGCCAGCAGCTTATTTGGGAGCTCCTACAATGAGCAGTTCTTC | CASSLFGSSYNEQFF
TRBJ1-2 | NA | TRBV28 | NA | TGTGCCAGCAGTTTAAACCAGGGGCCACACCCTGGCTACACCTTC | CASSLNQGPHPGYTF
TRBJ2-1 | TRBD1 | TRBV6-6 | NA | TGTGCCAGCACGATGACAGGGGGCTCCTACAATGAGCAGTTCTTC | CASTMTGGSYNEQFF
TRBJ2-7 | TRBD2 | TRBV9 | NA | TGTGCCAGCAGCGTAGGACTAGCGGGGAGCTCCTACGAGCAGTACTTC | CASSVGLAGSSYEQYF
TRBJ2-1 | TRBD2 | TRBV4-2 | NA | TGTGCCAGCAGCCAAGTTGGCGCGGGGGGGATGAATGAGCAGTTCTTC | CASSQVGAGGMNEQFF
TRBJ1-5 | NA | TRBV15 | once | TGTGCCACCAGCAGAGTGAGGAGCTCTACTAATCAGCCCCAGCATTTT | CATSRVRSSTNQPQHF
TRBJ2-7 | NA | TRBV27 | many | TGTGCCAGCAGTTTGTCATGGGCAGCCCTCGCCTACGAGCAGTACTTC | CASSLSWAALAYEQYF
TRBJ2-2 | TRBD1 | TRBV4-3 | NA | TGCGCCAGCAGCCAAGAGGGGGGGACAGGGTACACCGGGGAGCTGTTTTTT | CASSQEGGTGYTGELFF
TRBJ2-5 | NA | TRBV7-6 | few | TGTGCCAGCAGCTTAGCCCGTAGCGTTGGCGAGACCCAGTACTTC | CASSLARSVGETQYF
TRBJ1-2 | NA | TRBV30 | few | TGTGCCTGGTCCTTCCTGGGCGGCAGCTCTGCCGCTAACTATGGCTACACCTTC | CAWSFLGGSSAANYGYTF
TRBJ1-1 | NA | TRBV4-3 | NA | TGCGCCAGCAGCCAGCCGGGGAACACTGAAGCTTTCTTT | CASSQPGNTEAFF
TRBJ2-2 | TRBD1 | TRBV19 | few | TGTGCCAGTAGTCGGACGCAGGGGGACACCGGGGAGCTGTTTTTT | CASSRTQGDTGELFF